This T cell receptor beta chain was sequenced for a study of CD8+CD57+ T cells in acquired aplastic anemia. For the study at large: Isolated CD4+ and CD8+ cells, once sorted, yielded DNA averaging about 3.1 ug. Study-level points and caveats: The CD8+ Simpson's diversity of patients and controls was not significantly different.

The patients chosen for sequencing had shown expansion of CD8+CD57+ cells (detected by flow cytometry). As concerns this clonotype: Its antigen is unknown.

CDR3 length: 15 residues. The J segment lost 1 base and the V segment lost 4 bases, leaving 7 bases of the junction unmatched. Germline assignment: CDR1 SGHRS and CDR2 YFSETQ. TCR beta VDJ and CDR3 profiling used genomic DNA as template. TCRdb used MiXCR to reprocess the reads, holding one entry per CDR3 protein. The data show about 170,000 distinct CDR3 sequences, more than 45% seen once. The sequenced material came from sorted CD4+, CD8+, or CD8+CD57+ T cells (not recorded which) from PBMCs. The sequence came from a human donor with aplastic anemia. The rearrangement uses TRBV5-1 and TRBJ2-5; TRBD1 matches at 7 bases. The CDR3 loop reads CASSATGQPQETQYF. The DNA for the CDR3 is TGCGCCAGCAGCGCAACGGGACAGCCCCAAGAGACCCAGTACTTC.